This T cell receptor beta chain derives from a study of B cell selection in AIRE deficiency. Overall study results and limits: Of a few thousand shared Treg TCRbeta sequences, over 30% were healthy-only, approximately 10% patient-only. Roughly 28% of healthy-donor shared Treg TCRbeta sequences appeared in patient Tconv cells. TCRbeta-only data showed under 45% of shared healthy Treg sequences in healthy Tconv.

Regulatory T cells were sorted as CD4+CD25hiCD127low/negative cells. Profiled with immunoSEQ multiplex PCR; TCRdb holds only in-frame clones, not every one. The repertoire consists of 20,000 to 25,000 clones, with over 90% occurring once and the leading ten covering 1.4%. The trim removed 2 bases at V and 6 bases at J, leaving 11 bases unmatched. The CDR3 is 16 residues long. Germline lookup yields CDR1 MNHNY and CDR2 SVGAGI (reference sequence). This clone has just a few counts. Its specificity is unknown. The genes are TRBV6-6 and TRBJ2-7, with 9 positions matching TRBD1. Input material: CD4+CD25+ Tregs sorted from PBMCs. This clonotype originated in a human donor in good health. The CDR3 coding sequence is TGTGCCAGCAGTTACGGGGGCGTGGGACAGGGCGGCGAGCAGTACTTC. Its protein is CASSYGGVGQGGEQYF.